One sample yielded the 31 T cell receptor beta chains listed below, sequenced in a study of TIL therapy for anti-PD-1-resistant metastatic lung cancer. Regarding time point: pre-treatment sample, taken before nivolumab and TIL therapy. The libraries were made with immunoSEQ v3. Libraries were prepared by immunoSEQ multiplex PCR; TCRdb keeps only in-frame clonotypes and omits some of them. The sample has just over 20,000 clones; about four fifths are singletons. The sample here was blood, taken at baseline. The receptors originated from a person aged 25 to 85 with non-small cell lung cancer.

This clone was recorded a few times. The V gene is TRBV28, the J gene TRBJ2-1, with 11 bases aligning to TRBD2. The length of the CDR3 is 16 residues. After removal of 6 bases from V and 0 bases from J, the junction contained 4 bases not matched to a gene. Per germline, CDR1 MDHEN and CDR2 SYDVKM. CDR3 DNA sequence: TGTGCCAGCAGGACTAGCGGGGACATCTCCTACAATGAGCAGTTCTTC. As protein: CASRTSGDISYNEQFF.

This chain uses TRBV6-1 with TRBJ1-2; TRBD1 might be the D (6 bases). The V gene's germline CDR1 is MNHNS and CDR2 SASEGT. There are 16 residues in the CDR3. Trimming took 2 bases from V and 7 from J, leaving 20 bases between them. The CDR3 DNA is TGTGCCAGCAGTGAACCGGGCCTAACCGGGACAAGTGGCTACACCTTC. Translating it yields CASSEPGLTGTSGYTF.

The rearrangement joins TRBV21-1 to TRBJ2-4; the D call of TRBD1 is as the table states it, not checked on the DNA. TRBV21-1 counts as a pseudogene. This CDR3 spans 17 amino acids. CDR3 coding DNA: TGTGCCAGCAGCGACAGTGTACTACAGCAAAGAAAAAACATTCAGTACTTC. Translation gives CASSDSVLQQRKNIQYF.

J is TRBJ1-1 and V is TRBV9; possible D gene TRBD1, 5 bases. Trimming cost V 3 bases and J 8 bases, with 17 bases left between them. Germline V gene sequence: CDR1 SGDLS, CDR2 YYNGEE. The CDR3 is 14 residues long. The CDR3 loop is CASSASRLGTEAFF. DNA for the CDR3: TGTGCCAGCAGCGCCTCACGGTTGGGGACCGAAGCTTTCTTT.

V is TRBV9 and J is TRBJ2-1, with 9 bases lining up with TRBD2. V lost 2 bases and J lost 6; bases outside the gene matches: 6. Germline V gene lookup returns CDR1 SGDLS and CDR2 YYNGEE. The CDR3 contains 15 residues. This chain's CDR3 is CASSVGGRAGNEQFF. DNA of the CDR3: TGTGCCAGCAGCGTTGGCGGGAGGGCGGGCAATGAGCAGTTCTTC.

The genes are TRBV29-1 and TRBJ2-7; TRBD1 agrees at 8 bases. CDR1 and CDR2 (germline): SQVTM, ANQGSEA. CDR3 length equals 13 residues. J lost 3 bases, V lost 6 bases, and 7 bases had no gene match. The CDR3 DNA sequence: TGCAGCGTCCCCGGGACAGGCTTCTACGAGCAGTACTTC. Amino acid sequence: CSVPGTGFYEQYF.

The chain's CDR3 is CASSQDSAKNIQYF. The DNA of the CDR3 is TGTGCCAGCTCACAAGACTCTGCCAAAAACATTCAGTACTTC. J is TRBJ2-4 and V is TRBV18; D call uncertain. CDR1 is KGHSH, CDR2 LQKENI, per germline. The CDR3 length is 14 residues. V was pared by 4 bases and J by 1 base, with 8 bases between. The full variable domain, completed using reference TRBV18 and TRBJ2-4, is NAGVMQNPRHLVRRRGQEARLRCSPMKGHSHVYWYRQLPEEGLKFMVYLQKENIIDESGMPKERFSAEFPKEGPSILRIQQVVRGDSAAYFCASSQDSAKNIQYFGAGTRLSVL.

This clone appeared a few times. The rearrangement joins TRBV7-2 to TRBJ2-3; 8 nucleotides agree with TRBD1. The germline CDR1 and CDR2 sequences are SGHTA and FQGNSA. V lost 5 bases, J lost 4 bases, and 5 bases stayed unmatched. This CDR3 has 14 amino acids. CDR3 coding DNA: TGTGCCAGCAGCCTCGGACAGGGCTCAGATACGCAGTATTTT. It specifies CASSLGQGSDTQYF.

J is TRBJ1-5 and V is TRBV19, with 8 nucleotides matching TRBD1. The germline V gene has CDR1 LNHDA and CDR2 SQIVND (reference sequence). The junction had 9 bases not matched to a gene; V was cut back by 6 bases and J by 8 bases. This CDR3 has 14 residues. CDR3 nucleotide sequence: TGTGCCAGTAGGACAGACAGGGGCCCCGAGCCCCAGCATTTT. Encoded protein: CASRTDRGPEPQHF.

The V and J genes are TRBV29-1 and TRBJ1-5; unclear D gene. The germline gives CDR1 SQVTM, CDR2 ANQGSEA. V was cut by 0 bases and J by 6 bases, with 9 bases left in between. The CDR3 runs 13 residues. In DNA, the CDR3 is TGCAGCGTTGAAGATTCACCCCGTCAGCCCCAGCATTTT. Translation: CSVEDSPRQPQHF.

The chain has TRBV14 and TRBJ1-1; 7 bases align to TRBD1. The CDR3 runs 16 residues. The ends lost 3 bases at V and 0 bases at J; junction bases unmatched: 7. Germline V gene sequence: CDR1 SGHDN, CDR2 FVKESK. This chain's CDR3 is CASSHARTGVNTEAFF. The CDR3, as DNA: TGTGCCAGCAGCCATGCCAGGACAGGAGTGAACACTGAAGCTTTCTTT.

The chain has TRBV5-4 and TRBJ1-1; D gene ambiguous. The germline V gene has CDR1 SGHNT and CDR2 YYREEE (reference sequence). The V and J ends lost 4 bases and 5 bases respectively, with 12 bases between them. The CDR3 covers 13 residues. CDR3 residues: CASSTQLLTEAFF. The CDR3 DNA follows: TGTGCCAGCAGCACACAGTTACTGACTGAAGCTTTCTTT.

The chain combines TRBV10-2 with TRBJ2-2, with D unclear. Trimming shortened V by 3 bases and J by 0 bases, and 8 bases separated the two germline ends. CDR3 length equals 15 residues. Germline lookup yields CDR1 WSHSY and CDR2 SAAADI. The CDR3 DNA is TGCGCCAGCAGTGAACGCGGACCGAACACCGGGGAGCTGTTTTTT. It yields the protein CASSERGPNTGELFF.

This chain connects TRBV5-6 to TRBJ2-1, with D unresolved. CDR3 length equals 12 residues. The germline V gene encodes CDR1 SGHDT and CDR2 YYEEEE. Deletions cut 0 bases from V and 9 bases from J, with 7 bases between. The CDR3 nucleotides are TGTGCCAGCAGCTTGGCCTACTTTGAGCAGTTCTTC. Translating it yields CASSLAYFEQFF. The whole variable domain, filled in from reference TRBV5-6 and TRBJ2-1, reads DAGVTQSPTHLIKTRGQQVTLRCSPKSGHDTVSWYQQALGQGPQFIFQYYEEEERQRGNFPDRFSGHQFPNYSSELNVNALLLGDSALYLCASSLAYFEQFFGPGTRLTVL.

This chain joins TRBV4-3 and TRBJ1-6; D is perhaps TRBD1 (5 bases). V lost 0 bases and J 5 bases, leaving 14 bases between the germline ends. Per the germline V gene, CDR1 is LGHNA and CDR2 is YSLEER. The CDR3 runs 17 residues. The CDR3: CASSQDGKRGDNSPLHF. CDR3 DNA: TGCGCCAGCAGCCAAGACGGGAAGAGGGGAGATAATTCACCCCTCCACTTT.

The genes are TRBV21-1 and TRBJ2-7; the table's D call of TRBD2 was not tested on the DNA. TRBV21-1 counts as a pseudogene. This CDR3 spans 15 amino acids. CDR3 in DNA: TGTGCCAGCAGCGTCTCAGCGGGGGGGCCTCACGAGCAGTACTTC. Translated, it gives CASSVSAGGPHEQYF.

The rearrangement uses TRBV19 and TRBJ2-1; 10 bases agree with TRBD2. Per germline, CDR1 LNHDA and CDR2 SQIVND (reference sequence). V gave up 5 bases and J gave up 5 bases; unmatched junction bases: 6. CDR3 size: 15 residues. The CDR3 protein is CASSETSGFNNEQFF. As DNA, the CDR3 is TGTGCCAGTAGTGAGACTAGCGGGTTCAACAATGAGCAGTTCTTC.

In its sample, this clone was seen a few times. The rearrangement uses TRBV7-2 and TRBJ1-6, with D maybe TRBD1 (6 bases). This CDR3 contains 14 residues. CDR1 is SGHTA, CDR2 FQGNSA, per germline. V lost 3 bases and J lost 4, with 7 bases in between. The CDR3 DNA sequence: TGTGCCAGCAGCTTGACAGGTTATAATTCACCCCTCCACTTT. Residues: CASSLTGYNSPLHF.

The chain recombines TRBV6-5 with TRBJ2-7; TRBD2 is a possible D gene (6 bases). This CDR3 spans 13 amino acids. V was cut by 5 bases and J by 4 bases, with 12 bases left in between. Per the germline V gene, CDR1 is MNHEY and CDR2 is SVGAGI. CDR3 nucleotides: TGTGCCAGCAGTCCTAGCGAGACATACGAGCAGTACTTC. Its translation is CASSPSETYEQYF.

This chain joins TRBV27 and TRBJ2-1, with 9 positions matching TRBD2. J lost 4 bases, V lost 6 bases, and 7 bases had no gene match. There are 15 residues in the CDR3. CDR1 MNHEY and CDR2 SMNVEV come from the germline V gene (reference sequence). The CDR3 sequence is CASSLGLAGYNEQFF. In DNA form, the CDR3 reads TGTGCCAGCAGCCTCGGGCTAGCGGGGTACAATGAGCAGTTCTTC.

The chain carries TRBV5-3 and TRBJ2-1; D might be TRBD1 or TRBD2, each matching 5 bases. TRBV5-3 is given ORF status, its function remaining uncertain. Trimming stripped 1 base from V and 4 bases from J, with 18 bases between. This CDR3 is 17 amino acids long. The CDR3 spells CARSLRAPRDPYNEQFF. DNA for the CDR3: TGTGCCAGAAGCTTGCGGGCCCCGAGGGACCCATACAATGAGCAGTTCTTC.

This chain uses TRBV6-5 with TRBJ1-1; 7 bases are shared with TRBD1. The trim removed 3 bases at V and 1 base at J, leaving 2 bases unmatched. Germline-derived CDR1 and CDR2 are MNHEY and SVGAGI. This CDR3 has 14 amino acids. CDR3 sequence reads: CASSYRTGNTEAFF. CDR3 bases: TGTGCCAGCAGTTATCGGACAGGGAACACTGAAGCTTTCTTT.

This clone was detected a few times. This rearrangement joins TRBV7-8 to TRBJ2-2; the match to TRBD1 covers 8 bases. The CDR3 contains 17 residues. V lost 3 bases to trimming and J lost 4 bases; unmatched junction nucleotides: 10. Germline V gene lookup returns CDR1 SGHVS and CDR2 FQNEAQ. For the CDR3, the DNA is TGTGCCAGCAGCTTCGTCTTTCAGGGGGCGGGCACCGGGGAGCTGTTTTTT. Amino acid sequence: CASSFVFQGAGTGELFF.

The chain links TRBV15 to TRBJ1-4; 7 bases match TRBD1. Germline CDR1 and CDR2: LNHNV and YYDKDF (reference sequence). CDR3 length equals 14 residues. The V and J ends lost 6 bases and 5 bases, in that order; junction bases with no gene match: 6. CDR3 sequence reads: CATRAGGGNEKLFF. CDR3 nucleotides: TGTGCCACCAGAGCAGGGGGAGGGAATGAAAAACTGTTTTTT.

The rearrangement links TRBV5-1 to TRBJ2-2; D is unresolved. This CDR3 region has 14 residues. Trimming took 1 base from V and 1 from J, leaving 5 bases between them. Germline V gives CDR1 SGHRS, CDR2 YFSETQ. DNA of the CDR3: TGCGCCAGCAGCTTGACAGTGAACACCGGGGAGCTGTTTTTT. Its protein is CASSLTVNTGELFF.

J is TRBJ2-1 and V is TRBV6-6; D possibly corresponds to TRBD2 (6 bases). V was trimmed by 6 bases and J by 0 bases, leaving 9 bases between them. Germline V gene data show CDR1 as MNHNY and CDR2 as SVGAGI (reference sequence). There are 14 residues in the CDR3. DNA of the CDR3: TGTGCCAGCAGACGGGAGAGCTCCTACAATGAGCAGTTCTTC. Translated, it gives CASRRESSYNEQFF.

The chain joins TRBV5-6 to TRBJ2-7; TRBD2 matches 10 bases. Germline values: CDR1 SGHDT, CDR2 YYEEEE. Unmatched junction bases numbered 3, after V lost 1 base and J lost 2 bases. The CDR3 is 15 amino acids. Here the CDR3 reads CASSLPSGSTYEQYF. The CDR3 coding sequence is TGTGCCAGCAGCTTGCCTAGCGGGAGTACCTACGAGCAGTACTTC.

The chain uses TRBV11-2 and TRBJ2-7; TRBD1 aligns across 7 bases. The CDR3 sequence is 13 residues long. The ends lost 6 bases at V and 7 bases at J; junction bases unmatched: 9. Germline V gene lookup returns CDR1 SGHAT and CDR2 FQNNGV. The CDR3 coding sequence is TGTGCCAGCAGGCCGCAGGGGGTCTGGGAGCAGTACTTC. Its protein product is CASRPQGVWEQYF.

This chain connects TRBV19 to TRBJ2-7, with 8 bases aligning to TRBD2. Germline V gives CDR1 LNHDA, CDR2 SQIVND (reference sequence). The V and J ends lost 6 bases and 5 bases, in that order; junction bases with no gene match: 15. The CDR3 is 16 amino acids. The CDR3 loop is CASSFLAGRLPNEQYF. Written as DNA, the CDR3 is TGTGCCAGTAGCTTCCTAGCGGGCCGCCTCCCCAACGAGCAGTACTTC.

The table lists this clone with a few counts. The chain couples TRBV7-9 to TRBJ2-3; 12 nucleotides agree with TRBD2. The germline gives CDR1 SEHNR, CDR2 FQNEAQ (reference sequence). The CDR3 spans 18 residues. The trim removed 2 bases at V and 4 bases at J, leaving 10 bases unmatched. CDR3 protein: CASSLPRRLAGVADTQYF. CDR3 DNA: TGTGCCAGCAGCTTACCCCGAAGACTAGCGGGGGTTGCAGATACGCAGTATTTT.

V gene TRBV5-1 combines with J gene TRBJ2-3; 7 nucleotides agree with TRBD1. This CDR3 is 19 amino acids long. V lost 0 bases, J lost 1 base, and 14 bases stayed unmatched. In germline, CDR1 is SGHRS, CDR2 YFSETQ. CDR3 nucleotides: TGCGCCAGCAGCTTGGGAAGGATCGTCCGGGACAGAGGCACAGATACGCAGTATTTT. It is translated as CASSLGRIVRDRGTDTQYF.